This is a list of T cell receptor beta chains from one sample in a study of blood T cell repertoires in COVID-19. The assay was immunoSEQ multiplex PCR, and TCRdb's table has in-frame clones only and misses some. The data show 150,000 to 200,000 clones, around 86% seen once. Sequenced sample: peripheral blood. These receptors all come from an older woman with COVID-19, enrolled during active disease. CDR3s include the opening cysteine and the closing phenylalanine or tryptophan. The D gene is left open where the match is weak. Size values are once, few and many counts, or a class for expanded clones, and some rows have none.

>.|TRBJ2-2|15|TRBV5-1|.
CASSQLEGQTGELFF
TGCGCCAGCAGCCAATTGGAGGGCCAAACCGGGGAGCTGTTTTTT
>.|TRBJ1-2|14|TRBV7-2|.
CASSRGGADYGYTF
TGTGCCAGCAGCCGCGGGGGCGCAGACTATGGCTACACCTTC
>few|TRBJ1-2|14|TRBV25-1|.
CASSEWVGPAGYTF
TGTGCCAGCAGTGAGTGGGTGGGCCCTGCTGGCTACACCTTC
>.|TRBJ2-7|15|TRBV5-5|.
CASRVGPGHVYEQYF
TGTGCCAGCAGGGTGGGCCCGGGACATGTCTACGAGCAGTACTTC
>few|TRBJ2-1|15|TRBV7-6|TRBD1
CASSPQGQTYNEQFF
TGTGCCAGCAGCCCACAGGGACAGACGTACAATGAGCAGTTCTTC
>.|TRBJ1-3|15|TRBV5-1|TRBD1
CASSATGTEGNTIYF
TGCGCCAGCAGCGCAACCGGGACAGAAGGAAACACCATATATTTT
>.|TRBJ1-4|13|TRBV19|TRBD1
CASRRTGEKGLFF
TGTGCCAGTCGAAGGACAGGTGAGAAGGGACTGTTTTTT
>.|TRBJ1-1|16|TRBV7-9|.
CASSEPLQGRNTEAFF
TGTGCCAGCAGCGAGCCCTTACAGGGTCGGAACACTGAAGCTTTCTTT
>.|TRBJ2-3|15|TRBV5-1|TRBD1
CASSPGQGATDTQYF
TGCGCCAGCAGCCCAGGACAGGGGGCTACAGATACGCAGTATTTT
>once|TRBJ1-2|14|TRBV27|.
CASSLSGANYGYTF
TGTGCCAGCAGTTTATCGGGAGCTAACTATGGCTACACCTTC
>.|TRBJ1-2|12|TRBV12-3/TRBV12-4|.
CASSREDYGYTF
TGTGCCAGCAGCAGGGAGGACTATGGCTACACCTTC
>.|TRBJ2-6|18|TRBV19|TRBD1
CASSIPRGRGSGANVLTF
TGTGCCAGTAGTATCCCCAGGGGGCGCGGTTCTGGGGCCAACGTCCTGACTTTC
>few|TRBJ2-1|20|TRBV19|TRBD2
CASSMARGLAGVRSYNEQFF
TGTGCCAGTAGTATGGCGAGGGGGCTAGCGGGAGTGAGGTCCTACAATGAGCAGTTCTTC
>.|TRBJ2-3|16|TRBV18|TRBD1
CASSPPIAGDRYTQYF
TGTGCCAGCTCACCACCGATTGCAGGGGACAGATATACGCAGTATTTT
>.|TRBJ2-2|12|TRBV27|.
CATRSVTGELFF
TGTGCCACCCGGTCCGTCACCGGGGAGCTGTTTTTT
>.|TRBJ1-5|15|TRBV11-2|TRBD1
CASSTNLDRVQPQHF
TGTGCCAGCAGCACGAACCTCGACAGGGTTCAGCCCCAGCATTTT
>.|TRBJ2-5|15|TRBV3-1/TRBV3-2|.
CASSQRWSLWETQYF
TGTGCCAGCAGCCAGAGATGGAGCCTGTGGGAGACCCAGTACTTC
>.|TRBJ2-1|17|TRBV28|TRBD2
CASSFRGLAGGPTEQFF
TGTGCCAGCAGTTTTAGGGGCCTAGCGGGAGGGCCCACTGAGCAGTTCTTC
>.|TRBJ1-6|15|TRBV5-5|.
CASSLLQGNNSPLHF
TGTGCCAGCAGCTTGTTACAGGGAAATAATTCACCCCTCCACTTT
>.|TRBJ2-1|15|TRBV24-1|TRBD2
CATSDMSGNYNEQFF
TGTGCCACCAGTGATATGAGCGGGAATTACAATGAGCAGTTCTTC
>.|TRBJ1-4|16|TRBV7-2|.
CASSRNPGPGNEKLFF
TGTGCCAGCAGCCGTAACCCAGGGCCCGGTAATGAAAAACTGTTTTTT
>.|TRBJ2-7|14|TRBV21-1|.
CASSKGGRLYEQYF
TGTGCCAGCAGCAAAGGAGGGCGTCTTTACGAGCAGTACTTC
>once|TRBJ2-7|12|TRBV6-6|TRBD1
CASSFAGTGNLF
TGTGCCAGCAGTTTCGCCGGGACAGGCAACCTCTTC
>.|TRBJ2-2|16|TRBV3-1/TRBV3-2|TRBD1
CASSQRTGKNTGELFF
TGTGCCAGCAGCCAACGGACAGGGAAGAACACCGGGGAGCTGTTTTTT
>.|TRBJ2-1|15|TRBV6-1|.
CASSLRPSGSNEQFF
TGTGCCAGCAGCCTACGACCCTCCGGGAGCAATGAGCAGTTCTTC
>few|TRBJ2-7|16|TRBV5-4|TRBD2
CASSSLGASGLYEQYF
TGTGCCAGCAGCTCCCTTGGGGCTAGCGGTCTCTACGAGCAGTACTTC
>.|TRBJ1-2|16|TRBV5-4|.
CASSLARTGLLSGYTF
TGTGCCAGCAGCTTGGCCAGAACAGGACTATTAAGTGGCTACACCTTC
>.|TRBJ2-5|13|TRBV29-1|TRBD2
CSSATSGEETQYF
TGCAGCTCCGCAACTAGCGGGGAAGAGACCCAGTACTTC
>.|TRBJ2-5|15|TRBV25-1|TRBD1
CASSELQGVGETQYF
TGTGCCAGCAGTGAATTACAGGGGGTAGGGGAGACCCAGTACTTC
>.|TRBJ1-5|16|TRBV19|.
CASSIKQGSAGQPQHF
TGTGCCAGTAGTATAAAACAGGGTTCAGCGGGACAGCCCCAGCATTTT
>.|TRBJ2-7|18|TRBV27|TRBD2
CASSLIGRAGLPSYEQYF
TGTGCCAGCAGTTTAATAGGGAGGGCGGGACTACCGTCCTACGAGCAGTACTTC
>many|TRBJ2-2|17|TRBV28|.
CASRKTKTGPWAGELFF
TGTGCCAGCAGGAAAACGAAGACAGGTCCTTGGGCCGGGGAGCTGTTTTTT
>once|TRBJ2-7|14|TRBV27|.
CASSLSRSHYEQYF
TGTGCCAGCAGTTTATCCCGGTCCCACTACGAGCAGTACTTC
>.|TRBJ2-4|12|TRBV29-1|.
CSVMTGQDIQYF
TGCAGCGTTATGACAGGCCAAGACATTCAGTACTTC
>.|TRBJ2-7|14|TRBV27|TRBD2
CASGASGSSYEQYF
TGTGCCAGCGGAGCTAGCGGGAGCTCCTACGAGCAGTACTTC
>few|TRBJ1-6|15|TRBV7-2|TRBD1
CASSSLGQGRSPLHF
TGTGCCAGCAGCTCATTAGGACAGGGAAGGTCACCCCTCCACTTT
>.|TRBJ1-2|14|TRBV24-1|TRBD1
CATSEDGTGAGYTF
TGTGCCACCAGTGAGGATGGGACAGGGGCTGGCTACACCTTC
>few|TRBJ2-7|17|TRBV27|TRBD2
CASSLGLAGGPLCEQYF
TGTGCCAGCAGTTTAGGCCTCGCGGGAGGGCCACTGTGCGAGCAGTACTTC
>.|TRBJ1-2|16|TRBV4-2|.
CASSRHTDGTNYGYTF
TGTGCCAGCAGCCGCCATACCGACGGGACTAACTATGGCTACACCTTC
>.|TRBJ2-3|15|TRBV9|.
CASSVGGSGADTQYF
TGTGCCAGCAGCGTAGGAGGGAGCGGAGCCGATACGCAGTATTTT
>.|TRBJ1-6|15|TRBV5-1|TRBD1
CASQRQPGGNSPLHF
TGCGCCAGCCAACGGCAACCAGGGGGAAATTCACCCCTCCACTTT
>.|TRBJ2-1|16|TRBV5-1|TRBD2
CASSSQVAGYHNEQFF
TGCGCCAGCAGCTCCCAAGTAGCGGGATACCACAATGAGCAGTTCTTC